The 22 T cell receptor beta chains in this list originate from one sample, sequenced in a study of cytomegalovirus exposure and HLA in healthy donors. TCRdb's table, derived via immunoSEQ multiplex PCR, lists solely in-frame clones and lacks some. The sample has some 110,000 clones, roughly nine tenths seen once. Sequenced: PBMCs. The receptors here all came from a man younger than 35 in good health and CMV-seropositive.

V gene TRBV4-2 combines with J gene TRBJ1-4; the match to TRBD1 covers 7 bases. The length of the CDR3 is 14 residues. J gave up 5 bases and V 3 bases, and 3 bases lay outside the gene matches. Germline V CDR1 and CDR2: LGHNA, YNFKEQ. The CDR3 loop reads CASSQTGKNEKLFF. The DNA for the CDR3 is TGTGCCAGCAGCCAGACAGGGAAAAATGAAAAACTGTTTTTT.

The chain combines TRBV5-4 with TRBJ2-4; TRBD1 is a possible D gene (6 bases). The CDR3 spans 15 residues. Per germline, CDR1 SGHNT and CDR2 YYREEE (reference sequence). V gave up 0 bases and J gave up 3 bases, with 10 bases separating them. This CDR3 is CASSLAQGGKNIQYF. Written as DNA, the CDR3 is TGTGCCAGCAGCTTGGCACAGGGTGGCAAAAACATTCAGTACTTC.

This clone was seen only a few times. The chain uses TRBV28 and TRBJ2-7; 12 bases map to TRBD2. CDR3 size: 15 residues. The germline gives CDR1 MDHEN, CDR2 SYDVKM. Losses at the gene ends were 8 bases for V and 3 bases for J; bases not matched to a gene: 8. CDR3 sequence: CASRGLAGGNYEQYF. The CDR3 coding sequence is TGTGCCAGCCGAGGGCTAGCGGGGGGGAACTACGAGCAGTACTTC.

This sequence joins TRBV15 and TRBJ1-3, with D perhaps matching TRBD1 (6 bases). V dropped 4 bases and J dropped 2 bases, with 15 bases sitting between them. The CDR3 covers 16 residues. CDR1 LNHNV and CDR2 YYDKDF come from the germline V gene (reference sequence). The CDR3 DNA is TGTGCCACCAGCACCCAACAGGGAGGGCCTGGAAACACCATATATTTT. Its translation is CATSTQQGGPGNTIYF.

The genes are TRBV11-3 and TRBJ1-1; weak D call: TRBD1 (6 bases). The CDR3 runs 14 residues. Germline assignment: CDR1 SGHNT and CDR2 YENEEA. The V gene lost 5 bases and the J gene lost 6 bases, with 16 bases spanning the gap. The CDR3 nucleotides are TGTGCCAGCAGCCGAGGGGGGGCAGAGGCTGAAGCTTTCTTT. Its translation: CASSRGGAEAEAFF.

The CDR3 loop is CASSATVNTGELFF. For the CDR3, the DNA is TGTGCCAGCAGCGCGACAGTCAACACCGGGGAGCTGTTTTTT. This sequence joins TRBV7-9 and TRBJ2-2; D possibly corresponds to TRBD1 (5 bases). CDR3 length: 14 residues. CDR1 is SEHNR and CDR2 is FQNEAQ in the germline V gene (reference sequence). V was cut by 5 bases and J by 2 bases, with 9 bases left in between.

CDR3 sequence (DNA): TGTGCCAGCAGCTTAAGGGCTAGCGGTCCCACAGATACGCAGTATTTT. Translation gives CASSLRASGPTDTQYF. This chain links TRBV11-3 with TRBJ2-3; 7 bases agree with TRBD2. The CDR3 runs 16 residues. After removal of 2 bases from V and 2 bases from J, the junction contained 7 bases not matched to a gene. Germline V gives CDR1 SGHNT, CDR2 YENEEA.

On this clone: Other DNA sequences in this specimen translate into the identical CDR3. The genes are TRBV14 and TRBJ1-2; no definite D call. Germline V gives CDR1 SGHDN, CDR2 FVKESK. V gave up 1 base and J gave up 4 bases, with 7 bases separating them. This CDR3 is built from 13 residues. CDR3 sequence: CASSQGAVYGYTF. In DNA, the CDR3 is TGTGCCAGCAGCCAAGGGGCAGTCTATGGCTACACCTTC.

CDR3 in amino acids: CASSESRTGYNSPLHF. CDR3 DNA: TGTGCCAGCAGTGAATCTCGGACAGGATATAATTCACCCCTCCACTTT. The rearrangement links TRBV2 to TRBJ1-6, with TRBD1 matching over 7 bases. Trimming cost V 2 bases and J 4 bases; bases outside gene matches: 5. The CDR3 totals 16 residues. Germline lookup yields CDR1 SNHLY and CDR2 FYNNEI.

This chain connects TRBV4-2 to TRBJ1-4; TRBD1 aligns across 9 bases. CDR1 is LGHNA, CDR2 YNFKEQ, per germline. V lost 1 base, J lost 7 bases, and 4 bases stayed unmatched. CDR3 length: 15 amino acids. The CDR3 loop is CASSQGWDRVEKLFF. CDR3 coding DNA: TGTGCCAGCAGCCAAGGGTGGGACAGGGTTGAAAAACTGTTTTTT.

This chain uses TRBV28 with TRBJ2-7; 7 nucleotides line up with TRBD2. Trimming at V came to 8 bases and at J to 4 bases, leaving 14 bases not matched to a gene. Germline V lookup: CDR1 MDHEN, CDR2 SYDVKM. CDR3 size: 15 residues. Written as DNA, the CDR3 is TGTGCCAGCCATACTGTCGTGGGGGGGTTGTACGAGCAGTACTTC. It is translated as CASHTVVGGLYEQYF.

The chain carries TRBV28 and TRBJ1-5, with 7 bases identical to TRBD1. The germline CDR1 and CDR2 sequences are MDHEN and SYDVKM. The CDR3 has 15 amino acids. V dropped 8 bases and J dropped 2; count of bases not matched to a gene: 9. The CDR3 nucleotides read TGTGCCAGCGGAGCCCAGGGGGTTGGCAATCAGCCCCAGCATTTT. It translates to CASGAQGVGNQPQHF.

The chain links TRBV2 to TRBJ1-4; the D is unclear. The CDR3 is 13 amino acids. Germline values: CDR1 SNHLY, CDR2 FYNNEI. Trimming removed 9 bases at V and 3 bases at J, with 11 bases between. In nucleotides, the CDR3 is TGTGCCAGTCTTAGGGAGTCTAATGAAAAACTGTTTTTT. Amino acid sequence: CASLRESNEKLFF.

This chain connects TRBV6-1 to TRBJ2-1; TRBD2 might be the D (5 bases). CDR1 MNHNS and CDR2 SASEGT come from the germline V gene. The CDR3 totals 13 residues. The V end was cut by 5 bases, the J end by 12 bases, with 17 bases between. Here the CDR3 reads CASSPDLTRVQFF. CDR3 sequence (DNA): TGTGCCAGCAGTCCGGACCTTACGCGGGTGCAGTTCTTC.

The chain is built from TRBV19 and TRBJ1-5, with a possible D match to TRBD1 (5 bases). The CDR3 consists of 14 residues. Looked up from germline, CDR1 is LNHDA and CDR2 is SQIVND (reference sequence). Trimming stripped 10 bases from V and 4 bases from J, with 17 bases between. As DNA, the CDR3 is TGTGCCACCTGGCAGGGCGCCGAAAATCAGCCCCAGCATTTT. This codes for CATWQGAENQPQHF.

The V call is TRBV5-1, the J call TRBJ2-3; no definite D call. CDR1 and CDR2 (germline): SGHRS, YFSETQ. V was trimmed by 5 bases and J by 8 bases, leaving 15 bases between them. This CDR3 is 13 amino acids long. This CDR3 reads CASRLLPTGTQYF. DNA of the CDR3: TGCGCCAGCAGACTCCTGCCTACGGGTACGCAGTATTTT.

J is TRBJ1-2 and V is TRBV7-2; no clear D. With 3 bases removed from V and 0 bases from J, the gap between germline ends came to 11 bases. This CDR3 comprises 15 residues. Germline lookup yields CDR1 SGHTA and CDR2 FQGNSA. The CDR3 loop is CASSFRVTTNYGYTF. The CDR3 coding sequence is TGTGCCAGCAGCTTCCGGGTAACTACTAACTATGGCTACACCTTC.

The CDR3 loop is CASSLYDGTEAFF. The CDR3, as DNA: TGTGCCAGCAGTTTATACGACGGGACTGAAGCTTTCTTT. The V gene is TRBV27, the J gene TRBJ1-1; D remains unclear. The CDR3 runs to 13 residues. The V end lost 1 base, the J end lost 5 bases, and 8 bases lay between the germline ends. The germline gives CDR1 MNHEY, CDR2 SMNVEV (reference sequence).

The gene calls are TRBV19 and TRBJ1-2; D not resolved. This CDR3 comprises 15 residues. V was cut by 3 bases and J by 2 bases, with 13 bases left in between. Germline CDR1 is LNHDA and CDR2 is SQIVND (reference sequence). The CDR3 sequence: CASSILGGINYGYTF. CDR3 bases: TGTGCCAGTAGTATTTTAGGAGGGATCAACTATGGCTACACCTTC.

The chain is built from TRBV27 and TRBJ2-2, with TRBD2 matching over 9 bases. V was clipped by 4 bases and J by 3 bases; unmatched bases: 6. The CDR3 runs to 16 residues. The germline gives CDR1 MNHEY, CDR2 SMNVEV (reference sequence). For the CDR3, the DNA is TGTGCCAGCAGTTCACTGACTAGCGGTTACACCGGGGAGCTGTTTTTT. This sequence encodes CASSSLTSGYTGELFF.

The chain joins TRBV6-5 to TRBJ1-3, with D unresolved. This CDR3 contains 15 residues. The germline V and J ends were trimmed by 0 bases and 0 bases, with 6 bases remaining between them. Per germline, CDR1 MNHEY and CDR2 SVGAGI. The CDR3, as DNA: TGTGCCAGCAGTTACTCGGCCCGCTCTGGAAACACCATATATTTT. Protein: CASSYSARSGNTIYF.

The chain employs TRBV5-4 and TRBJ2-3; D ambiguous. This CDR3 is 15 amino acids long. CDR1 is SGHNT and CDR2 is YYREEE in the germline V gene (reference sequence). With 4 bases removed from V and 0 bases from J, the gap between germline ends came to 12 bases. CDR3 sequence: CASSHRATSTDTQYF. DNA for the CDR3: TGTGCCAGCAGCCATCGAGCGACTAGCACAGATACGCAGTATTTT.